Given below is one T cell receptor beta chain in context. As yet, its antigen is unknown. A junction boundary mismatches the germline segment, possibly from a read error. The data were obtained in a study of shared clonotypes between healthy human individuals. CD45RO negativity and positive selection for CCR7 defined naive CD8 cells, a population that excluded terminally differentiated effector memory CD45RA+ cells. Points from the study as a whole: What naive subsets generally showed was a larger estimated richness than memory subsets showed.

The assay was carried out at the deep level. Some clones are missing from TCRdb's copy, which holds only in-frame ones; the method was immunoSEQ multiplex PCR. The top ten clones hold 0.3% of a sample with roughly 600,000 clones, 98% of them seen once. The receptor was derived from a man younger than 45 in good health. Specimen: naive CD8+ T cells sorted from blood.

The CDR3 loop is CARTGPFNGYTF. The CDR3 DNA follows: TGTGCCAGGACAGGACCCTTCAATGGATACACCTTC. The chain uses TRBV30 and TRBJ1-2, with 7 bases aligning to TRBD1. Germline-derived CDR1 and CDR2 are GTSNPN and SVGIG (reference sequence). This CDR3 has 12 residues.